The rows below give T cell receptor beta chains drawn from one sample of a study of human T cells and chemical hapten exposure. In TCRdb, the RACE reads were re-called with MiXCR into one record per CDR3 protein. The data contain around 330,000 distinct CDR3 sequences, approximately 5.8% of them singletons. Sequencing was performed on whole blood, taken in connection with sensitization to the hapten diphenylcyclopropenone (DPC). These receptors were taken from a woman under 30 with alopecia areata. Some clones in this sample may be carry-over from other donors' samples. Each CDR3 is given with its conserved first and last residue. The order of the fields is J gene, V gene, D gene, clone size, CDR3 DNA, CDR3 protein. The D gene is left open where the match is weak. The size entry is marked missing in some rows and otherwise reads once, few, many or a size class.

TRBJ1-5	TRBV6-2/TRBV6-3	.	many	TGTGCCAGTACTACAGGGAACCAGCCCCAGCATTTT	CASTTGNQPQHF
TRBJ1-6	TRBV18	.	.	TGTGCCAGCTCACCAAACAGGCTCTCACGGTCACCCCTCCACTTT	CASSPNRLSRSPLHF
TRBJ2-1	TRBV29-1	.	few	TGCAGCGTTGACTCCCTCCCTACAGATTACAATGAGCAGTTCTTC	CSVDSLPTDYNEQFF
TRBJ2-7	TRBV11-2	TRBD2	.	TGTGCCAGCAGGCCGCCGAGCGGGGGCCCTCGGGAGCAGTACTTC	CASRPPSGGPREQYF
TRBJ1-1	TRBV6-1	.	many	TGTGCCAGCGGGGCCATTCTGAACACTGAAGCTTTCTTT	CASGAILNTEAFF
TRBJ1-5	TRBV6-2/TRBV6-3	TRBD1	few	TGTGCCAGCAGTTCCCGGACAGGGGGGCTTCCCAATCAGCCCCAGCATTTT	CASSSRTGGLPNQPQHF
TRBJ2-1	TRBV27	.	.	TGTGCCAGCAGTTTAGACGGGGGGCCGGGCAATGAGCAGTTCTTC	CASSLDGGPGNEQFF
TRBJ1-2	TRBV6-1	.	.	TGTGCCAGCAGTGAAGTTTTAGGGATTAACTATGGCTACACCTTC	CASSEVLGINYGYTF
TRBJ1-1	TRBV7-2	.	.	TGTGCCAGCAGCTTTGACGGTTTGGGCACTGAAGCTTTCTTT	CASSFDGLGTEAFF
TRBJ1-1	TRBV11-3	.	once	TGTGCCAGCAGTAAAAGGAGTACTGGTACTGAAGCTTTCTTT	CASSKRSTGTEAFF
TRBJ2-5	TRBV20-1	.	.	TGCAGTGCTAGAGCTTACCAAGAGACCCAGTACTTC	CSARAYQETQYF
TRBJ2-3	TRBV29-1	TRBD1	many	TGCAGCGTTAAGGTGATCGCCGGGACAGGCACAGATACGCAGTATTTT	CSVKVIAGTGTDTQYF
TRBJ1-4	TRBV7-9	.	many	TGTGCCAGCAGCTTAGTGACAGCAACTAATGAAAAACTGTTTTTT	CASSLVTATNEKLFF
TRBJ1-5	TRBV11-2	.	many	TGTGCCAGCAGCTTAGGACAGCTCAATCAGCCCCAGCATTTT	CASSLGQLNQPQHF
TRBJ1-4	TRBV4-3	TRBD1	.	TGCGCCAGCAGCCAAGATGCGGGACAGGGAAATGAAAAACTGTTTTTT	CASSQDAGQGNEKLFF
TRBJ2-4	TRBV6-1	TRBD2	.	TGTGCCAGCAGTCCCCGAGCGGGGCTGACCAAAAACATTCAGTACTTC	CASSPRAGLTKNIQYF
TRBJ2-1	TRBV18	.	many	TGTGCCAGCTCTAACCCGGGAGATTATGAGCAGTTCTTC	CASSNPGDYEQFF
TRBJ1-1	TRBV2	TRBD1	few	TGTGCCAGCAGTCAGGGGGCTTCGAGAACCGAAGCTTTCTTT	CASSQGASRTEAFF
TRBJ1-6	TRBV6-6	TRBD1	.	TGTGCCAGCAGCGCCCCGATCCGGGACAGAAAGTCACCCCTCCACTTT	CASSAPIRDRKSPLHF
TRBJ2-7	TRBV6-1	.	.	TGTGCCACCATGAACAGTGGCGGTTACGAGCAGTACTTC	CATMNSGGYEQYF
TRBJ2-7	TRBV6-1	.	.	TGTGCCAGCAGTGCAGGGTTAGGAAACTACGAGCAGTACTTC	CASSAGLGNYEQYF
TRBJ2-5	TRBV20-1	.	many	TGCAGTGCCACGTCGGGACTGGACCAAGAGACCCAGTACTTC	CSATSGLDQETQYF
TRBJ1-2	TRBV12-3/TRBV12-4	.	few	TGTGCCAGCAGTTTTCCAGGATGGATTGGCTACACCTTC	CASSFPGWIGYTF
TRBJ2-1	TRBV20-1	TRBD2	.	TGCAGTGCTGCCAGCGCGGGGGGCGCCTCCGATGAGCAGTTCTTC	CSAASAGGASDEQFF
TRBJ1-1	TRBV2	TRBD1	.	TGTGCCAGCAGGGAGACAGGGGCCGCAGGCGGGGGAGCTTTCTTT	CASRETGAAGGGAFF
TRBJ1-6	TRBV9	.	few	TGTGCCAGCAGCGTAGAAGGGGTTTCACCCCTCCACTTT	CASSVEGVSPLHF
TRBJ2-7	TRBV4-3	TRBD1	.	TGCGCCAGCAGCCTAGGGACAGGGCAGACCTACGAGCAGTACTTC	CASSLGTGQTYEQYF
TRBJ2-2	TRBV6-2/TRBV6-3	.	.	TGTGCCAGCAGCCCCGGGACAATTAACACCGGGGAGCTGTTTTTT	CASSPGTINTGELFF
TRBJ2-5	TRBV7-2	.	many	TGTGCCAGCAGCCCCCAGTCAGGGACAGAGACCCAGTACTTC	CASSPQSGTETQYF
TRBJ2-7	TRBV7-8	.	many	TGTGCCAGCAGCTTAGCGATTTCAGGGGCCTACGAGCAGTACTTC	CASSLAISGAYEQYF
TRBJ1-5	TRBV7-9	.	few	TGTGCCAGCAGCTTATCGAATGGCAATCAGCCCCAGCATTTT	CASSLSNGNQPQHF
TRBJ1-5	TRBV6-1	.	few	TGTGCCAGCAGTGAGGAGGCTGGCGGGGGGAATCAGCCCCAGCATTTT	CASSEEAGGGNQPQHF
TRBJ2-2	TRBV28	.	.	TGTGCCAGCTTCGCCAGGGACACCGGGGAGCTGTTTTTT	CASFARDTGELFF
TRBJ2-7	TRBV12-3/TRBV12-4	.	few	TGTGCCAGCAGCCGGGGACAAGTTGCCTACGAGCAGTACTTC	CASSRGQVAYEQYF
TRBJ1-4	TRBV12-3/TRBV12-4	TRBD1	few	TGTGCCAGCCGGCCGGGGACAGGGGATGAAAAACTGTTTTTT	CASRPGTGDEKLFF
TRBJ1-3	TRBV7-3	.	few	TGTGCCAGCAGCTTAAAGACCGGGATCCTTGGAAACACCATATATTTT	CASSLKTGILGNTIYF
TRBJ1-1	TRBV18	.	few	TGTGCCAGCTCACCACCGAGTACGAACACTGAAGCTTTCTTT	CASSPPSTNTEAFF
TRBJ1-1	TRBV11-2	.	few	TGTGCCAGCAGCTTGGCTGAGCAGAACACTGAAGCTTTCTTT	CASSLAEQNTEAFF
TRBJ2-3	TRBV6-6	TRBD1	many	TGTGCCAGCAGTTACCGGGACAGGGGCACAGATACGCAGTATTTT	CASSYRDRGTDTQYF
TRBJ2-2	TRBV19	.	many	TGTGCCAGTAGTATATGGGCTGGAGTGGAGACATCTAGCACCGGGGAGCTGTTTTTT	CASSIWAGVETSSTGELFF
TRBJ1-1	TRBV6-1	TRBD1	few	TGTGCCAGCAGTGCCGACAGGGGCAGCGAAGCTTTCTTT	CASSADRGSEAFF
TRBJ1-5	TRBV27	TRBD1	many	TGTGCCAGCTCCAGACGGGACAGGGTGTACAATCAGCCCCAGCATTTT	CASSRRDRVYNQPQHF
TRBJ1-5	TRBV6-1	TRBD1	.	TGTGCCAGCAGTACATTTGGGGGCAACCGGGACAGAAGAAGGAGCAATCAGCCCCAGCATTTT	CASSTFGGNRDRRRSNQPQHF
TRBJ2-1	TRBV27	TRBD2	few	TGTGCCAGCAGTACCCCCCTCCTAGCGGGGAGAGACAATGAGCAGTTCTTC	CASSTPLLAGRDNEQFF
TRBJ1-4	TRBV29-1	TRBD1	.	TGCAGCGTTCTACAGGGGATTAATGAAAAACTGTTTTTT	CSVLQGINEKLFF
TRBJ2-1	TRBV5-1	.	many	TGCGCCAGCAGCCAGCAGGACACCCACAATGAGCAGTTCTTC	CASSQQDTHNEQFF
TRBJ1-1	TRBV11-2	.	.	TGTGCCAGCAGCTTACCTAAGGGTTCTGAAGCTTTCTTT	CASSLPKGSEAFF
TRBJ1-2	TRBV6-5	.	many	TGTGCCAGCAGTAATGGACAGTTCTATGGCTACACCTTC	CASSNGQFYGYTF
TRBJ2-5	TRBV19	.	many	TGTGCCAGTTGGGACACCACTAAAGAGACCCAGTACTTC	CASWDTTKETQYF